The TCR beta chain described here comes from a study of T cells after yellow fever vaccination (dated by TCRdb to between 2017 and 2020). Broadly, across the study: The SMART-Seq v4 Ultra Low Input RNA kit was used to prepare libraries from fractions with low cell numbers. To follow T-cell clones before and after both primary and booster YFV17D yellow fever vaccination, bulk TCR alpha and beta repertoires underwent longitudinal sequencing. Two healthy male donors made up the cohort, one aged 18 to 30 years and the other aged 30 to 40 years. Bulk PBMC replicates and cell subsets were isolated from blood drawn at multiple timepoints before and after both primary and secondary immunization.

The CDR3 goes from the cysteine to the phenylalanine over 16 residues. Just CDR3 DNA is preserved here, 48 bases in frame from base 1. According to the germline V gene (reference sequence), CDR1 reads DFQATT and CDR2 reads SNEGSKA. Here V drops 3 bases and J drops 5 bases, and the junction holds 13 bases not matched to any gene. Ten or more counts support this clonotype. No antigen is known for it. It has no much larger one-base neighbor in the sample; base qualities were not kept. TCR cDNA was synthesized by 5'RACE template switching, which introduced a universal primer site and unique molecular identifiers. Priming of cDNA synthesis was performed from both the TCR alpha and TCR beta constant segments. Library amplification involved two PCR steps, and the second step added sample barcodes and sequencing adapters. Libraries were sequenced on Illumina HiSeq 2500 (2x100 bp) or NovaSeq (2x150 bp). As for the original processing: Demultiplexing of reads and collapsing into UMI consensus sequences were performed with MIGEC, and V(D)J alignment was carried out with MiXCR. Using edgeR on replicate PBMC samples, clonotypes were called vaccine-responding if FDR was below 0.01 and the log2 fold change was above 5 up to day 15. Bulk clonotypes were assigned CD4 or CD8 identity according to which sequenced CD4 or CD8 repertoire held them at higher abundance. TCRdb itself trimmed the public reads at Q25 with fastp, ran MiXCR and retained productive beta chains. CDR3 protein duplicates are merged, each entry listing the most common genes and DNA. The V and J calls come from TCRdb's annotation, not from the publication. The sample table lists fewer than 650,000 distinct CDR3 sequences, about a fifth of them with a count of one. The biggest ten clones account for less than 20% of the sample.

Read against the paper, the sample's treatment or condition label means: live attenuated yellow fever vaccine strain. At every blood-draw timepoint, two biological replicates of bulk PBMCs were collected. PBMCs were isolated from peripheral blood using a standard Ficoll-Paque protocol. TriZol was used to extract RNA from bulk PBMCs, CD4 and CD8 fractions, and dextramer-positive and dextramer-negative fractions. Study-wide conclusions, independent of this receptor: Because the study included only a couple of donors, the extent to which the findings can be generalized is limited. After the booster, most clones that had expanded after primary vaccination were detected again (around 97% of CD4 and around 88% of CD8), suggesting broad maintenance of memory. Because abundant contaminating clonotypes from the bulk population could be contained in FACS-sorted repertoires, computational filtering was required. The secondary T-cell response was weaker than the primary response but faster, peaking on day 5 instead of day 15. A small share of clonotypes was detected in both CD4 and CD8 compartments, with the overlap likely arising from convergent recombination.

This specimen consisted of PBMCs, obtained 20 to 25 days after the first yellow fever vaccination. The chain is encoded by TRBV20-1 joined to TRBJ2-5; TRBD2 lines up with 9 middle nucleotides. The source of this sequence is a young man who received the YFV17D yellow fever vaccine. The CDR3 protein is CSASSPRTSGPETQYF. The nucleotide sequence is TGCAGTGCTAGTAGCCCCCGTACTAGCGGGCCCGAGACCCAGTACTTC.